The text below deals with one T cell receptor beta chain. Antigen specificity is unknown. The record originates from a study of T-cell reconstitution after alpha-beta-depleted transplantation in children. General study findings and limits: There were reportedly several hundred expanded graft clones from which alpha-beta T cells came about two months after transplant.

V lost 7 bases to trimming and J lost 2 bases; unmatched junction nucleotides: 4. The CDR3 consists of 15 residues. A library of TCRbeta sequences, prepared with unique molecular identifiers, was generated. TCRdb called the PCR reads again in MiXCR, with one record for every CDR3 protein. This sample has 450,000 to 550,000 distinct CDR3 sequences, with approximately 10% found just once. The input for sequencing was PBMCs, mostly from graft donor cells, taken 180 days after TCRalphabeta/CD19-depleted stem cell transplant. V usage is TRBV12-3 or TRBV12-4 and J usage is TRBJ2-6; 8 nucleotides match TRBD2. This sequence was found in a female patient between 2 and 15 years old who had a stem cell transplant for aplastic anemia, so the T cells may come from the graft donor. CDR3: CASTRGGAGANVLTF. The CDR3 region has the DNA TGTGCCAGCACCCGGGGGGGAGCTGGGGCCAACGTCCTGACTTTC.